This T cell receptor beta chain was sequenced during a study of OX40 agonist ivuxolimab in advanced cancers. Study-wide points: Antigen targets of the expanded peripheral T cells went undetermined.

To note about this clone: Its antigen is unknown.

The CDR3 contains 15 residues. Germline lookup yields CDR1 GTSNPN and CDR2 SVGIG (reference sequence). Trimming removed 6 bases from V and 0 bases from J, with 14 bases in between. The table came from immunoSEQ multiplex PCR; TCRdb's copy has only in-frame clones and leaves some out. The sample comprises around 150,000 clones, 90% of which are singletons, and 0.85% to 1.4% rests with the top ten. This receptor was taken from an adult with an advanced solid tumor such as melanoma, head and neck, liver or kidney cancer. The sequencing used CD4+ or CD8+ T cells sorted from blood, collected in a trial of the OX40 agonist ivuxolimab. The V and J genes are TRBV30 and TRBJ2-2; D may be TRBD1 or TRBD2 (6 bases each). CDR3 sequence: CACNARGANTGELFF. The CDR3 DNA reads as TGTGCCTGTAATGCAAGGGGGGCGAACACCGGGGAGCTGTTTTTT.